The 23 T cell receptor beta chains below all came from one sample that was sequenced in a study of blood T cell repertoires in COVID-19. Assay: immunoSEQ multiplex PCR; the TCRdb copy retains only in-frame clones and omits some. The data contain some 68,000 clones, approximately 83% of them singletons. The sequenced sample was peripheral blood. Every receptor here comes from a man aged 65 to 85 with acute or convalescent COVID-19.

This rearrangement joins TRBV28 to TRBJ1-6; D ambiguous. The V gene's germline CDR1 is MDHEN and CDR2 SYDVKM. V gave up 10 bases and J gave up 15 bases, with 22 bases separating them. The CDR3 covers 13 residues. The CDR3 nucleotides read TGTGCCACCCTCAAAAGCGCTTCTCCGCACCTCCACTTT. Residues: CATLKSASPHLHF. The entire variable domain, with the rest obtained from reference TRBV28 and TRBJ1-6, is as follows: DVKVTQSSRYLVKRTGEKVFLECVQDMDHENMFWYRQDPGLGLRLIYFSYDVKMKEKGDIPEGYSVSREKKERFSLILESASTNQTSMYLCATLKSASPHLHFGNGTRLTVT.

This chain connects TRBV5-5 to TRBJ2-7; the match to TRBD2 covers 10 bases. Germline CDR1 SGHKS, CDR2 YYEKEE (reference sequence). The length of the CDR3 is 14 residues. Trimming cost V 3 bases and J 7 bases; bases outside gene matches: 7. CDR3 in amino acids: CASSSSGRASEQYF. The CDR3 DNA reads TGTGCCAGCAGCTCCAGCGGGAGGGCCTCTGAGCAGTACTTC.

This chain joins TRBV30 and TRBJ1-2; D ambiguous. V gave up 3 bases and J gave up 4 bases, with 15 bases separating them. CDR1 and CDR2 from the germline V gene are GTSNPN and SVGIG (reference sequence). The CDR3 loop spans 14 amino acids. CDR3 residues: CAWSSPGTSYGYTF. As DNA, the CDR3 is TGTGCCTGGAGCTCTCCGGGTACAAGCTATGGCTACACCTTC.

The CDR3 loop reads CASSQDWVPGGSLRYDQPQHF. The CDR3 nucleotides are TGCGCCAGCAGCCAAGATTGGGTCCCGGGGGGAAGCCTACGATATGATCAGCCCCAGCATTTT. The chain has TRBV4-3 and TRBJ1-5; D perhaps matches TRBD1 (5 bases). Germline CDR1 and CDR2: LGHNA and YSLEER. The CDR3 contains 21 residues. V was trimmed by 0 bases and J by 5 bases, leaving 29 bases between them.

The CDR3 protein is CASSVGTGEYGYTF. The CDR3 DNA is TGTGCCAGCAGCGTAGGGACAGGGGAATATGGCTACACCTTC. V and J are TRBV5-4 and TRBJ1-2; the match to TRBD1 covers 10 bases. Germline CDR1 is SGHNT and CDR2 is YYREEE (reference sequence). The CDR3 has 14 residues. V trimming: 4 bases; J trimming: 5 bases; junction bases outside the gene matches: 5.

The chain is built from TRBV7-2 and TRBJ1-3; tentatively, D is TRBD1 (6 bases). Germline CDR1 reads SGHTA; CDR2 reads FQGNSA. This CDR3 contains 15 residues. V lost 5 bases to trimming and J lost 0 bases, with 11 bases between them. DNA of the CDR3: TGTGCCAGCAGCCCCCGGACAGCCTCTGGAAACACCATATATTTT. Amino acids: CASSPRTASGNTIYF. The whole variable domain, filled in from reference TRBV7-2 and TRBJ1-3, reads GAGVSQSPSNKVTEKGKDVELRCDPISGHTALYWYRQSLGQGLEFLIYFQGNSAPDKSGLPSDRFSAERTGGSVSTLTIQRTQQEDSAVYLCASSPRTASGNTIYFGEGSWLTVV.

The chain is built from TRBV4-3 and TRBJ1-2; D not resolved. Trimming shortened V by 0 bases and J by 1 base, and 3 bases separated the two germline ends. CDR1 is LGHNA, CDR2 YSLEER, per germline. The CDR3 is 13 amino acids. As DNA, the CDR3 is TGCGCCAGCAGCCAAGACGGTAACTATGGCTACACCTTC. Encoded protein: CASSQDGNYGYTF.

The chain couples TRBV2 to TRBJ1-1; D unclear. The germline V and J ends were trimmed by 6 bases and 1 base, with 12 bases remaining between them. The V gene's germline CDR1 is SNHLY and CDR2 FYNNEI. The CDR3 extends over 14 amino acids. CDR3 in DNA: TGTGCCAGCAGGCCCTCCCTGGCGAACACTGAAGCTTTCTTT. Protein sequence: CASRPSLANTEAFF. The full variable domain, its missing parts supplied by reference TRBV2 and TRBJ1-1, is EPEVTQTPSHQVTQMGQEVILRCVPISNHLYFYWYRQILGQKVEFLVSFYNNEISEKSEIFDDQFSVERPDGSNFTLKIRSTKLEDSAMYFCASRPSLANTEAFFGQGTRLTVV.

The CDR3 DNA sequence: TGTGCCAGCAGCGTAGGTATGCAAGAGACCCAGTACTTC. It codes for CASSVGMQETQYF. The chain carries TRBV9 and TRBJ2-5; D remains ambiguous. Looked up from germline, CDR1 is SGDLS and CDR2 is YYNGEE. The CDR3 is 13 amino acids. V lost 0 bases to trimming and J lost 2 bases, with 5 bases between them.

As to this clone: Other DNA sequences in this sample translate to the same CDR3. The chain is built from TRBV5-4 and TRBJ2-3, with D maybe TRBD2 (6 bases). The CDR3 sequence is 16 residues long. V lost 0 bases to trimming and J lost 3 bases, with 14 bases between them. Per germline, CDR1 SGHNT and CDR2 YYREEE (reference sequence). For the CDR3, the DNA is TGTGCCAGCAGCTTGGCCTTGGCGGGATTTACAGATACGCAGTATTTT. Its translation is CASSLALAGFTDTQYF.

The rearrangement uses TRBV30 and TRBJ2-3; 8 nucleotides match TRBD2. Germline loops: CDR1 GTSNPN, CDR2 SVGIG (reference sequence). The trim removed 2 bases at V and 0 bases at J, leaving 4 bases unmatched. The CDR3 covers 15 residues. The DNA for the CDR3 is TGTGCCTGGAGTTTGGCTAGCGGGAGCACAGATACGCAGTATTTT. Amino acids: CAWSLASGSTDTQYF.

This chain connects TRBV2 to TRBJ2-2; 11 bases are a match to TRBD2. The CDR3 length is 15 residues. The junction had 6 bases not matched to a gene; V was cut back by 5 bases and J by 7 bases. Looked up from germline, CDR1 is SNHLY and CDR2 is FYNNEI. As DNA, the CDR3 is TGTGCCAGCAGTCCTTATAGCGGGAGGGGCGGGGAGCTGTTTTTT. It is translated as CASSPYSGRGGELFF.

The chain joins TRBV30 to TRBJ2-7, with D possibly TRBD2 on 6 matching bases. CDR1 and CDR2 (germline): GTSNPN, SVGIG (reference sequence). The CDR3 is made up of 13 amino acids. V was pared by 1 base and J by 6 bases, with 13 bases between. Here the CDR3 reads CAWSAFLGGEQYF. The CDR3 DNA reads TGTGCCTGGAGTGCTTTTTTGGGGGGCGAGCAGTACTTC.

The sample holds a few counts of this clone. The gene calls are TRBV20-1 and TRBJ2-7, with D unclear. V was cut by 4 bases and J by 3 bases, with 7 bases left in between. There are 11 residues in the CDR3. Germline values: CDR1 DFQATT, CDR2 SNEGSKA (reference sequence). This CDR3 reads CSAMVSYEQYF. The CDR3 nucleotides read TGCAGTGCTATGGTCAGCTACGAGCAGTACTTC.

In its sample, this clone was seen once. The chain is built from TRBV6-6 and TRBJ1-5, with TRBD1 matching over 8 bases. The germline V gene has CDR1 MNHNY and CDR2 SVGAGI (reference sequence). This CDR3 comprises 14 residues. The V gene end was trimmed by 6 bases and the J gene end by 3 bases; junction bases not matched to a gene: 4. As DNA, the CDR3 is TGTGCCAGCAGAACGGGACAGGTCAATCAGCCCCAGCATTTT. Translating gives CASRTGQVNQPQHF.

This clone was seen more than once but under ten times. The chain is built from TRBV29-1 and TRBJ2-7, with 7 bases lining up with TRBD2. J was trimmed by 5 bases and V by 7 bases; bases with no gene match: 5. Germline-derived CDR1 and CDR2 are SQVTM and ANQGSEA. This CDR3 has 11 amino acids. CDR3 sequence reads: CSGGEGHEQYF. The CDR3 DNA follows: TGCAGCGGGGGGGAGGGCCACGAGCAGTACTTC.

This clone showed up just a few times. The gene calls are TRBV6-5 and TRBJ1-1, with 7 bases lining up with TRBD1. Unmatched junction bases numbered 5, after V lost 6 bases and J lost 1 base. Germline V gene lookup returns CDR1 MNHEY and CDR2 SVGAGI. This CDR3 is 14 amino acids long. CDR3 nucleotides: TGTGCCAGCAGGCGGGGACAGCCGAACACTGAAGCTTTCTTT. Amino acids: CASRRGQPNTEAFF.

The genes are TRBV6-5 and TRBJ2-1; a possible D gene is TRBD2 (5 bases). The CDR3 is 15 residues long. The germline V gene encodes CDR1 MNHEY and CDR2 SVGAGI. Trimming stripped 2 bases from V and 12 bases from J, with 20 bases between. As DNA, the CDR3 is TGTGCCAGCAGTTACAGTGGGCCCTTGGGGAGTGGGCAGTTCTTC. Its translation: CASSYSGPLGSGQFF.

The chain employs TRBV19 and TRBJ1-2, with D perhaps TRBD1 (6 bases). Trimming shortened V by 6 bases and J by 4 bases, and 12 bases separated the two germline ends. Per germline, CDR1 LNHDA and CDR2 SQIVND (reference sequence). This CDR3 is built from 13 residues. This CDR3 reads CASRLQGSYGYTF. CDR3 coding DNA: TGTGCCAGTAGGTTACAGGGAAGCTATGGCTACACCTTC.

V and J are TRBV24-1 and TRBJ2-2, with D possibly matching TRBD1 (6 bases). In germline, CDR1 is KGHDR, CDR2 SFDVKD. V was clipped by 2 bases and J by 4 bases, with 10 bases between them. This CDR3 has 15 residues. CDR3 DNA sequence: TGTGCCACCAGTGATTGGCAGGGGTCCACCGGGGAGCTGTTTTTT. Translating it yields CATSDWQGSTGELFF.

This sequence joins TRBV19 and TRBJ2-2, with D possibly being TRBD2 (6 bases). Trimming left V 3 bases short and J 3 bases short, with 14 bases between. Per germline, CDR1 LNHDA and CDR2 SQIVND (reference sequence). The CDR3 covers 16 residues. CDR3 region: CASSMMRGRHTGELFF. In DNA form, the CDR3 reads TGTGCCAGTAGTATGATGCGTGGGAGGCACACCGGGGAGCTGTTTTTT.

The V call is TRBV5-8, the J call TRBJ1-5; TRBD1 matches 7 bases. The CDR3 spans 15 residues. Trimming at V came to 7 bases and at J to 1 base, leaving 8 bases not matched to a gene. Per the germline V gene, CDR1 is SGHTS and CDR2 is YDEGEE. The CDR3 region is CASGSGGRSNQPQHF. For the CDR3, the DNA is TGTGCCAGCGGTTCAGGGGGGCGAAGCAATCAGCCCCAGCATTTT. The full variable domain, rest sourced from reference TRBV5-8 and TRBJ1-5, is EAGVTQSPTHLIKTRGQQATLRCSPISGHTSVYWYQQALGLGLQFLLWYDEGEERNRGNFPPRFSGRQFPNYSSELNVNALELEDSALYLCASGSGGRSNQPQHFGDGTRLSIL.

This sequence joins TRBV6-2 or TRBV6-3 and TRBJ2-3; no firm D call. The CDR3 is made up of 12 amino acids. The germline CDR1 and CDR2 sequences are MNHEY and SVGEGT. V gave up 5 bases and J gave up 6 bases, with 9 bases separating them. The CDR3 bases are TGTGCCAGCAGTCGTACATTGGATACGCAGTATTTT. It yields the protein CASSRTLDTQYF.